This T cell receptor (beta chain) is drawn from a study of T cells in Graves' hyperthyroidism and ophthalmopathy. About the study: Peripheral blood collection took place at initial diagnosis, before any treatment.

This clonotype was seen more than once but under ten times. Its antigen is unknown. CDR3 size: 16 residues. Germline V gene data show CDR1 as MNHNS and CDR2 as SASEGT. The V gene lost 7 bases and the J gene lost 2 bases, with 21 bases spanning the gap. Broader study findings: Prediction of ophthalmopathy progression came a median roughly 7.1 months pre-onset.

Lactation, pregnancy, other autoimmune disease or uncontrolled infection led to exclusion of patients. Out of roughly 10 ml of fresh peripheral blood came the PBMCs. Amplified TCR beta CDR3 regions derived from RNA transcripts. A set of HTBI primers served as the primers for a first-round RT-PCR of the TCR CDR3. TCRdb redid the calling of the multiplex PCR reads with MiXCR, one entry per CDR3 protein. The sample carries hundreds of thousands of distinct CDR3 sequences, around 20% recorded once. The specimen sequenced was blood. This sequence was found in a woman aged 45-59 years with Graves' hyperthyroidism that later progressed to Graves' ophthalmopathy. This rearrangement joins TRBV6-1 to TRBJ2-7; TRBD1 might be the D (6 bases). This CDR3 is CASTLGPDRITYEQYF. CDR3 nucleotide sequence: TGTGCCAGCACCCTGGGGCCCGACAGGATCACCTACGAGCAGTACTTC.